This T cell receptor (beta chain) was identified in a study of cytomegalovirus exposure and HLA in healthy donors. Overall study results and limits: The classifier reportedly diagnosed cytomegalovirus status with high specificity and sensitivity. There were about 160 TCR beta chains listed as cytomegalovirus-associated.

As to this clone: Its antigen is unknown.

TCRdb's table, derived via immunoSEQ multiplex PCR, lists solely in-frame clones and lacks some. The table lists 100,000 to 150,000 clones, around 95% of them singletons. The V segment lost 3 bases and the J segment 4 bases; nucleotides outside the gene matches: 3. Per the germline V gene, CDR1 is MNHEY and CDR2 is SMNVEV (reference sequence). The CDR3 is 14 residues long. The clonotype originates from a man younger than 35 in good health and CMV-seronegative. The specimen sequenced was PBMCs. The V call is TRBV27, the J call TRBJ2-3; 8 nucleotides agree with TRBD2. CDR3 DNA sequence: TGTGCCAGCAGTTTCCTAGCGGGCGCAGATACGCAGTATTTT. This sequence encodes CASSFLAGADTQYF.